This T cell receptor beta chain was recovered during a study of blood T cells in healthy people across ages. The germline V and J ends were trimmed by 3 bases and 0 bases, with 18 bases remaining between them. The CDR3 spans 18 residues. In germline, CDR1 is MGHRA, CDR2 YSYEKL. Donation came from healthy Caucasian individuals in Russia who were aged 6 to 90. Comments on this clonotype: Its antigen is not known.

Whole-study results and caveats: Long-lived donors had more naive CD4+ cells and higher diversity than aged donors. Across the age range, TCR beta diversity per million T cells fell in a roughly linear way.

A second PCR, run for about 7 to 11 cycles, used a sample-barcoded 5' primer plus a J-beta primer mix. Every cDNA was tagged by a template-switch adaptor with 12 random nucleotides. TCRdb re-called the 5' RACE reads through MiXCR, storing one row per CDR3 protein. The table records over 1,300,000 distinct CDR3 sequences, approximately 59% of them present only once. This TCR came from a young man in good health. V usage is TRBV4-1 and J usage is TRBJ2-1; D possibly corresponds to TRBD1 (5 bases). Sequenced input: blood. The CDR3 nucleotides are TGCGCCAGCAGCCAGGGTATACAGGTGGCTACCTCCTACAATGAGCAGTTCTTC. Encoded protein: CASSQGIQVATSYNEQFF.